This TCR beta chain was profiled in a study of blood T cell repertoires in COVID-19. Whole-study context: COVID-19 samples from acute and convalescent phases originated in the United States, Italy and Spain. In each case, the material was cDNA or gDNA derived from T cells, B-cell-depleted T cells, or PBMCs.

Per the original data handling: By means of reference gene primer amplification, nucleated cell counts were estimated. TCRdb keeps only in-frame clones here, not all; method: immunoSEQ multiplex PCR. V and J calls and clone size come straight from that table; D and trimming were deduced from the DNA. The sample records about 110,000 clones, less than 75% being singletons. The sequence derives from a woman in her thirties or forties with acute or convalescent COVID-19. The sequencing sample was made of peripheral blood.

The CDR3: CASSVMASGGDTQYF. CDR3 in DNA: TGTGCCAGCAGCGTAATGGCTAGCGGGGGCGATACGCAGTATTTT. V usage is TRBV9 and J usage is TRBJ2-3, with 10 nucleotides matching TRBD2. V shed 1 base, J shed 6 bases, and the junction held 5 bases outside the gene matches. Germline V gives CDR1 SGDLS, CDR2 YYNGEE. The length of the CDR3 is 15 residues.